These T cell receptor beta chains were read from a single sample in a study of Ad26.COV2.S vaccination and SARS-CoV-2 variants. The assay was immunoSEQ multiplex PCR, and TCRdb's table has in-frame clones only and misses some. The table shows about 440,000 clones, with 90% occurring only once. The starting material was peripheral blood, obtained in a trial of Ad26.COV2.S vaccine versus placebo. The source of these receptors is a person aged 18-65 years who received the Ad26.COV2.S COVID-19 vaccine or a placebo. CDR3s include the opening cysteine and the closing phenylalanine or tryptophan. Fields, in order: D gene, V gene, CDR3 length, clone size, J gene, CDR3 protein, CDR3 DNA. D genes are given only for firm matches. Size is stated for part of the rows, as once, few or many counts, or as a class when the clone is expanded.

-	TRBV28	14	-	TRBJ2-1	CASSLRGIYNEQFF	TGTGCCAGCAGTTTACGCGGGATATACAATGAGCAGTTCTTC
-	TRBV7-9	14	-	TRBJ2-2	CASSLSGNTGELFF	TGTGCCAGCAGCCTTAGCGGGAACACCGGGGAGCTGTTTTTT
-	TRBV28	14	-	TRBJ2-5	CASSFPDSQETQYF	TGTGCCAGCAGTTTCCCGGACAGTCAAGAGACCCAGTACTTC
-	TRBV2	13	-	TRBJ1-2	CASARDTTYGYTF	TGTGCCAGCGCCAGGGACACCACCTATGGCTACACCTTC
TRBD2	TRBV28	15	-	TRBJ2-2	CASSSLAGEAGELFF	TGTGCCAGCAGTAGTTTAGCGGGAGAGGCCGGGGAGCTGTTTTTT
-	TRBV5-6	16	-	TRBJ2-7	CASSLLDDIEPYEQYF	TGTGCCAGCAGCTTGCTGGACGATATCGAACCCTACGAGCAGTACTTC
TRBD2	TRBV9	18	-	TRBJ2-1	CASSVSADSGSKDNEQFF	TGTGCCAGCAGCGTGTCCGCCGATAGCGGGAGTAAGGACAATGAGCAGTTCTTC
TRBD1	TRBV5-1	14	-	TRBJ2-7	CASSLTRQGHEQYF	TGCGCCAGCAGCTTAACACGACAGGGTCACGAGCAGTACTTC
TRBD1	TRBV19	15	-	TRBJ2-3	CASSLTGGPTDTQYF	TGTGCCAGTAGCCTGACAGGGGGCCCCACAGATACGCAGTATTTT
TRBD2	TRBV18	13	-	TRBJ2-7	CASSPLAGDEQYF	TGTGCCAGCTCACCACTAGCGGGAGACGAGCAGTACTTC
TRBD2	TRBV4-1	13	-	TRBJ2-7	CASSQVGGDEQYF	TGCGCCAGCAGCCAGGTGGGGGGGGACGAGCAGTACTTC
-	TRBV4-3	13	-	TRBJ1-1	CASSPGGNTEAFF	TGCGCCAGCAGCCCCGGAGGGAACACTGAAGCTTTCTTT
TRBD1	TRBV6-5	13	-	TRBJ2-3	CASKGARTDTQYF	TGTGCCAGCAAGGGGGCGCGGACAGATACGCAGTATTTT
TRBD1	TRBV7-2	15	-	TRBJ1-1	CASSPGQGWYTEAFF	TGTGCCAGCAGCCCTGGACAGGGGTGGTACACTGAAGCTTTCTTT
TRBD2	TRBV9	17	-	TRBJ2-1	CASSPETGTSGYNEQFF	TGTGCCAGCAGCCCTGAAACCGGGACTAGCGGCTACAATGAGCAGTTCTTC
-	TRBV28	16	-	TRBJ2-2	CASSLHVGQGTGELFF	TGTGCCAGCAGTTTACACGTGGGTCAGGGAACCGGGGAGCTGTTTTTT
-	TRBV6-5	13	-	TRBJ1-5	CASSRSWDQPQHF	TGTGCCAGCAGCAGATCCTGGGATCAGCCCCAGCATTTT
TRBD1	TRBV7-9	14	few	TRBJ2-7	CASSPRDSSYEQYF	TGTGCCAGCAGCCCCCGGGACAGCTCCTACGAGCAGTACTTC
TRBD2	TRBV5-1	13	-	TRBJ2-3	CASSPSGSWAQYF	TGCGCCAGCAGCCCGAGCGGGAGTTGGGCGCAGTATTTT
-	TRBV2	15	-	TRBJ2-2	CARKPGPSNTGELFF	TGTGCCAGAAAACCGGGACCCTCGAACACCGGGGAGCTGTTTTTT
-	TRBV27	14	-	TRBJ2-2	CASSSLQGPGELFF	TGTGCCAGCAGTTCCTTACAGGGACCCGGGGAGCTGTTTTTT
-	TRBV25-1	11	-	TRBJ2-7	CASSPHYEQYF	TGTGCCAGCAGTCCTCACTACGAGCAGTACTTC
-	TRBV28	12	-	TRBJ2-2	CASRRDTGELFF	TGTGCCAGCAGGAGGGACACCGGGGAGCTGTTTTTT
-	TRBV28	14	-	TRBJ2-5	CAVGALGEQETQYF	TGTGCCGTCGGTGCCCTGGGGGAGCAAGAGACCCAGTACTTC
-	TRBV6-6	14	once	TRBJ2-7	CASSYGTTSYEQYF	TGTGCCAGCAGTTATGGGACGACCTCCTACGAGCAGTACTTC
TRBD1	TRBV3-1/TRBV3-2	15	-	TRBJ2-7	CASSQDGTGPYEQYF	TGTGCCAGCAGCCAAGATGGGACAGGGCCATACGAGCAGTACTTC
-	TRBV5-6	15	-	TRBJ1-2	CASSFPSWGNCGYTF	TGTGCCAGCAGCTTCCCATCCTGGGGGAATTGTGGCTACACCTTC
-	TRBV6-2/TRBV6-3	16	-	TRBJ2-5	CASSQTFSGSKETQYF	TGTGCCAGCAGTCAGACCTTCAGCGGGTCCAAAGAGACCCAGTACTTC
-	TRBV7-3	13	-	TRBJ2-1	CASSPLAGNEQFF	TGTGCCAGCAGCCCCCTGGCGGGGAACGAGCAGTTCTTC
-	TRBV6-5	14	few	TRBJ2-5	CASIIGSSWQTQYF	TGTGCCAGCATTATAGGTAGTTCGTGGCAGACCCAGTACTTC
TRBD2	TRBV5-1	17	-	TRBJ2-3	CASSSVKTSGRGDTQYF	TGCGCCAGCAGCTCCGTTAAGACTAGCGGACGCGGGGATACGCAGTATTTT
TRBD2	TRBV7-2	15	-	TRBJ2-1	CASNEGLAVPREQFF	TGTGCCAGCAACGAGGGACTAGCGGTACCTCGGGAGCAGTTCTTC
-	TRBV5-4	14	-	TRBJ1-1	CASSPGGGRAEAFF	TGTGCCAGCAGCCCCGGCGGGGGTAGGGCTGAAGCTTTCTTT
-	TRBV7-3	15	-	TRBJ2-2	CASSPGDSNTGELFF	TGTGCCAGCAGCCCGGGGGACAGCAACACCGGGGAGCTGTTTTTT
TRBD1	TRBV10-2	17	-	TRBJ1-1	CASSEPRTGLGNTEAFF	TGCGCCAGCAGTGAGCCGAGGACAGGATTGGGGAACACTGAAGCTTTCTTT
-	TRBV5-4	14	-	TRBJ2-5	CASSPQSLQETQYF	TGTGCCAGCAGCCCACAGAGCCTCCAAGAGACCCAGTACTTC
TRBD2	TRBV28	14	-	TRBJ2-1	CASSLAGGFDEQFF	TGTGCCAGCAGTTTAGCGGGAGGATTCGATGAGCAGTTCTTC